This TCR beta chain was sequenced in a study of shared clonotypes between healthy human individuals. General study findings and limits: Although depth was large, rarefaction showed that sequencing of the sorted subsets was incomplete.

Worth noting for this clone: Its target is unknown.

Generated by immunoSEQ multiplex PCR, the TCRdb table keeps only in-frame clones and is missing some. The profile shows some 600,000 clones, approximately 96% of them singletons. Germline assignment: CDR1 SQVTM and CDR2 ANQGSEA. The CDR3 has 12 residues. The V end lost 2 bases, the J end lost 4 bases, and 8 bases lay between the germline ends. CD45RO-negative cells were positively selected for CCR7, leaving out terminally differentiated effector memory CD45RA+ cells. Sequencing used naive CD8+ T cells sorted from blood. The V and J genes are TRBV29-1 and TRBJ1-1; the D is unclear. The source is a woman younger than 45 in good health. CDR3 sequence reads: CSVELGGTEAFF. In DNA form, the CDR3 reads TGCAGCGTTGAACTGGGAGGCACTGAAGCTTTCTTT.